This TCR beta chain was profiled in a study of OX40 agonist ivuxolimab in advanced cancers. Regarding the research as a whole: Ivuxolimab was a fully human IgG2 agonistic monoclonal antibody targeting the costimulatory receptor OX40 (CD134). Intravenous ivuxolimab was administered to patients every 2 weeks at six dose levels: 0.01, 0.1, 0.3, 1.5, 3 and 10 mg/kg. Peripheral TCRbeta sequencing was intended to test whether TCR sequence diversity was altered and clonal T-cell expansion was caused by ivuxolimab. In the dose-escalation cohort, 82.7% of patients were male, and the mean age was approximately 55 years, with a range of about 23 to 80. Three dose-escalation patients achieved partial responses, one with hepatocellular carcinoma and two with cutaneous melanoma. The paper describes the monotherapy dose-escalation part (N ≈ 50 patients) of the phase I trial of ivuxolimab. Patients were allowed to have had prior anti-PD-1, anti-PD-L1 or anti-CTLA-4 therapy, and around 40% of the dose-escalation patients had previously received checkpoint inhibitors. Of the approximately 50 dose-escalation patients, hepatocellular carcinoma was present in approximately 20, melanoma in roughly 15, renal cell carcinoma in 9 and head and neck cancer in 9. Summary of the overall study and its limitations: Low levels of normalized T-cell clonal expansion were also shown by some nonresponding patients. In the 0.1-3.0 mg/kg groups, partial responders were among the patients with the lowest normalized peripheral clonal expansion, particularly in CD8+ T cells. After ivuxolimab, more expanded clones were found on average in CD8+ T cells than in CD4+ T cells. At doses of 0.1 to 3.0 mg/kg, clonal expansion of both CD4+ and CD8+ blood T cells was observed from baseline to week 6. Which antigens the clonally expanded peripheral T cells were specific for was not determined.

Genomic DNA was extracted from sorted cells for sequencing of the TCRbeta CDR3 region. The immunoSEQ Assay was used to sequence the TCRbeta CDR3 regions. Drawn from immuneACCESS, this table holds only the in-frame rearrangements with V and J called that TCRdb kept. Clones are partly lost; checked studies trace under half to an unresolved V gene and leave the rest unexplained. This sample is represented by tens of thousands of clones; 70% to 90% of them were singletons. The top ten clonotypes cover approximately 12% of the sample. Patients with a history of autoimmune disease or receiving systemic immunosuppression were excluded from the trial. Peripheral blood for TCR sequencing was collected from all dose cohorts at baseline, on cycle 4 day 1, and on cycle 7 day 1. Samples were obtained from an open-label, multicenter, first-in-human phase I dose-escalation trial of ivuxolimab. The trial enrolled adults with locally advanced or metastatic head and neck squamous cell, hepatocellular, melanoma or renal cell carcinoma. Before TCR sequencing, CD4+ T cells and CD8+ T cells from peripheral blood were sorted into separate populations.

The cysteine opens and the phenylalanine closes a CDR3 of 13 amino acids. Only the CDR3 portion is preserved as DNA: 39 bases, with reading frame beginning at the first base. The V and J ends are trimmed by 4 bases and 10 bases, leaving 15 bases between them. The germline V gene (reference sequence) specifies SGHNT as CDR1 and YYREEE as CDR2. On this clone itself: The specificity of this receptor is unknown. No per-base quality is available; no much larger clone lies one base away.

This sample comprised CD4+ or CD8+ T cells sorted from blood, obtained in a trial of the OX40 agonist ivuxolimab. The chain is assembled from TRBV5-4 and TRBJ2-1, with the D segment identity uncertain. This TCR came from an adult with an advanced solid tumor such as melanoma, head and neck, liver or kidney cancer. CDR3 loop: CASSPTSLQEQFF. The DNA sequence is given as TGTGCCAGCAGCCCCACCTCATTACAGGAGCAGTTCTTC.